The present T cell receptor (beta chain) was sequenced within a study of beta chain features in type 1 diabetes listed by TCRdb under 2018. Context from the whole study: No differences in mean age, gender distribution, total cell number or subset yield were found between patients and healthy donors. A total of under 120,000,000 sorted cells were examined across all samples, and RNA yield correlated strongly with the number of cells per subset. The study compared TCRB repertoires of sorted circulating CD4+ T cell subsets between recently diagnosed type 1 diabetes patients and matched healthy donors. Regulatory and stem cell-like memory subsets were isolated from only 8 patients and 8 healthy donors, whereas naive and central memory subsets came from all 30 or so donors.

From each donor, a single peripheral blood sample of about 100 mL on average was drawn into heparinised tubes. Using a panel that included CD45RO, CCR7, CD25, CD127, CD95 and CD27, naive, central memory, regulatory and stem cell-like memory CD4+ T cells were sorted on a BD FACSAria II. Every sorted population had a purity above 95%. PBMCs were isolated right away by Lymphoprep density gradient centrifugation and were stained directly, without culture. So that batch effects would be minimized, each experiment stained and sorted samples in pairs, pairing one healthy donor with one patient. The High Capacity cDNA Reverse Transcription Kit was used to reverse transcribe all of the isolated RNA, meaning that expressed TCRB transcripts were what got sequenced. Deep immunoSEQ sequencing was performed on naive, central memory and regulatory T cell samples, with an average of roughly 3.6 million total reads per sample. Sorted cells were lysed in RLT buffer, and RNA was extracted using DNase-treated RNeasy Micro or Mini kits according to cell number. Each cell subset was processed on its own to prevent cross-contamination, while patient and healthy donor samples were processed together. The immunoSEQ multiplex PCR was used to amplify TCRB sequences from cDNA, generating 87-bp fragments that spanned the CDR3 region. The amplicons were sequenced using the Illumina HiSeq platform. The authors processed their data as follows. PCR bias was computationally corrected using synthetic template baselines, reads within Hamming distance 2 were collapsed, and singletons that could not be merged were discarded. By aligning reads against IMGT, V, D and J genes, CDR3 length, and insertions or deletions at six rearrangement sites were assigned. Within each subset, clonotype counts were normalized to the number of sorted cells before true diversity and Gini coefficients were calculated with the tcR R package. The overlap coefficient, calculated on TCRB nucleotide sequences, was used to measure repertoire sharing. TCRdb mirrors the immuneACCESS table, restricted to in-frame sequences. Some clones are absent from its copies; in checked studies, under half trace to an unresolved V gene, and the reason for the others is unknown. D and trimming come from the DNA, and the V and J calls and clone size come from that table. Here the sample has more than 300,000 clones; 9.3% occur a single time. The ten largest clones add up to less than 1.2% of the sample.

The paper's findings and limits, for the study overall: In all four CD4+ subsets, TCRB CDR3 length was moderately but significantly shorter in type 1 diabetes patients. Shorter templates might have been favored by PCR, but patient and control samples were amplified and corrected together, so both groups would have been affected equally by any skew. Fewer insertions and more nucleotide deletions at VDJ recombination sites were observed in patients with type 1 diabetes, implying thymic rearrangement abnormalities. Only small numbers of individuals were included in the HLA sub-analyses, which left unresolved whether HLA type had any influence on TCRB rearrangement. The naive, central memory and regulatory TCRB repertoires appeared to resemble one another more closely among patients than among healthy donors. Because cDNA was sequenced instead of genomic DNA, activated cells with high expression could be over-represented, although the groups did not differ in activation or CD3 levels.

Turning to this clone: The target of this receptor is not known. No base quality values were provided; no much bigger clone lies one nucleotide off.

The TCR originated in a man aged 25 to 40 with type 1 diabetes. Sequencing was done on a sample of central memory CD4+ T cells from blood.

At the DNA level, the sequence is TGCGCCAGCAGCAAGGGACAGGGGGCGAATTCACCCCTCCACTTT. This gives the protein CASSKGQGANSPLHF. The V and J segments used are TRBV5-1 and TRBJ1-6, with 12 bases aligning to TRBD1. Per the germline V gene, SGHRS is the CDR1 and YFSETQ is the CDR2. Reading from cysteine to phenylalanine, the CDR3 counts 15 amino acids. The read is trimmed to its CDR3 DNA, 45 bases read in frame from base 1. For this chain, trimming is 4 bases at the V end and 7 bases at the J end, and the number of junction bases without a gene match is 3.